This TCR beta chain came from a study of T-cell memory formation after mild COVID-19. Via MiXCR, TCRdb re-called the 5' RACE reads, giving one row per CDR3 protein. In the table there are around 120,000 distinct CDR3 sequences, 16% of which are singletons. The germline gives CDR1 GTSNPN, CDR2 SVGIG (reference sequence). Trimming removed 5 bases at V and 4 bases at J, with 6 bases between. CDR3 length: 11 amino acids. Source material: PBMCs or a T cell subset sorted from them (not recorded which). This sequence joins TRBV30 and TRBJ2-1; D uncertain. The receptor's source is an adult woman who had mild COVID-19 (a few samples of this study predate the infection). Cell type and time point are not known. The CDR3 spells CAWSGYNEQFF. Here the CDR3 DNA reads TGTGCCTGGTCTGGTTACAATGAGCAGTTCTTC.